This T cell receptor (beta chain) was observed in a study of cytotoxic CD8 clonotypes in ibrutinib-treated CLL. Study context: Of the patients, 10 to 12 were relapsed/refractory, under 16 treatment-naive and 17 to 18 IGHV unmutated. Findings of the study overall: Patients had baseline clonality above age-matched healthy donors, and this clonality moved with circulating CD8+ T-cell counts.

Notes on this clone: Antigen unknown.

The CDR3 runs to 15 residues. Trimming stripped 3 bases from V and 4 bases from J, with 13 bases between. Germline loops: CDR1 SGHTA, CDR2 FQGTGA. This table comes from immunoSEQ multiplex PCR, and its TCRdb copy is limited to in-frame clones, with some not included. This sample yields approximately 32,000 clones, of which roughly 49% are seen a single time; approximately 17% belongs to the top ten. V usage is TRBV7-3 and J usage is TRBJ1-3; D not certain. The receptor was isolated from a human donor with chronic lymphocytic leukemia. The sequencing used PBMCs, collected before ibrutinib treatment. This CDR3 reads CASSFDKGGGNTIYF. CDR3 sequence (DNA): TGTGCCAGCAGCTTTGATAAGGGCGGGGGAAACACCATATATTTT.